The rows below give T cell receptor beta chains drawn from one sample of a study of T-cell reconstitution after alpha-beta-depleted transplantation in children. MiXCR was run by TCRdb on the PCR reads, yielding one entry per CDR3 protein. The data show roughly 500,000 distinct CDR3 sequences, with roughly a tenth seen just once and 2% held by the top ten. The sequencing used PBMCs, collected before TCRalphabeta/CD19-depleted stem cell transplant. The receptors derive from a child aged 2-15 years with inherited bone marrow failure, due to receive a stem cell transplant. CDR3s include the opening cysteine and the closing phenylalanine or tryptophan. The D gene is left open where the match is weak. Size is omitted from some rows. Given values are once, few, many or a class for expanded clones.

CDR3: CASRARWETQYF
DNA: TGTGCCAGCAGAGCAAGGTGGGAGACCCAGTACTTC
D: -
J: TRBJ2-5
V: TRBV28
length: 12
size: few

CDR3: CSASGTGFNEQFF
DNA: TGCAGTGCTAGTGGGACAGGGTTCAATGAGCAGTTCTTC
D: TRBD1
J: TRBJ2-1
V: TRBV20-1
length: 13
size: many

CDR3: CASSIGNTEAFF
DNA: TGTGCCAGTAGTATCGGGAACACTGAAGCTTTCTTT
D: -
J: TRBJ1-1
V: TRBV19
length: 12
size: many

CDR3: CASRGTGAGNTIYF
DNA: TGCGCCAGCAGGGGGACAGGGGCTGGAAACACCATATATTTT
D: TRBD1
J: TRBJ1-3
V: TRBV10-2
length: 14
size: many

CDR3: CATSSASFEQYF
DNA: TGTGCCACCAGCAGTGCATCTTTCGAGCAGTACTTC
D: -
J: TRBJ2-7
V: TRBV15
length: 12
size: many

CDR3: CASSQSTGLNEQYF
DNA: TGTGCCAGCAGCCAGTCGACAGGGCTGAACGAGCAGTACTTC
D: TRBD1
J: TRBJ2-7
V: TRBV5-6
length: 14
size: -

CDR3: CASSATVGEQYF
DNA: TGTGCCAGCAGCGCGACAGTCGGTGAGCAGTACTTC
D: -
J: TRBJ2-7
V: TRBV7-9
length: 12
size: many

CDR3: CSAGEQAGNQPQHF
DNA: TGCAGTGCGGGTGAGCAGGCCGGCAATCAGCCCCAGCATTTT
D: -
J: TRBJ1-5
V: TRBV20-1
length: 14
size: -

CDR3: CASSFQESAGELFF
DNA: TGTGCCAGCAGTTTTCAGGAATCGGCCGGGGAGCTGTTTTTT
D: -
J: TRBJ2-2
V: TRBV12-3/TRBV12-4
length: 14
size: many

CDR3: CASSYRRGDQPQHF
DNA: TGTGCCAGCAGTTACCGCCGGGGTGATCAGCCCCAGCATTTT
D: -
J: TRBJ1-5
V: TRBV6-5
length: 14
size: many

CDR3: CASSYRHQMMKKLFF
DNA: TGTGCCAGCAGTTACAGGCATCAGATGATGAAAAAACTGTTTTTT
D: -
J: TRBJ1-4
V: TRBV6-5
length: 15
size: many

CDR3: CASSPMDRVRETQYF
DNA: TGTGCCAGCAGTCCCATGGACAGGGTACGGGAGACCCAGTACTTC
D: TRBD1
J: TRBJ2-5
V: TRBV28
length: 15
size: many

CDR3: CASSRRYDSGNEQFF
DNA: TGTGCCAGCAGCCGCAGGTACGACAGTGGCAATGAGCAGTTCTTC
D: -
J: TRBJ2-1
V: TRBV7-6
length: 15
size: many

CDR3: CSVKDSTRNYGYTF
DNA: TGCAGTGTAAAGGACAGCACACGCAACTATGGCTACACCTTC
D: -
J: TRBJ1-2
V: TRBV20-1
length: 14
size: many

CDR3: CASSANRAQSSYNEQFF
DNA: TGTGCCAGCAGTGCCAACAGGGCCCAAAGCTCCTACAATGAGCAGTTCTTC
D: -
J: TRBJ2-1
V: TRBV25-1
length: 17
size: many

CDR3: CASSSRGGNTEAFF
DNA: TGTGCCAGCAGTTCCAGGGGAGGGAACACTGAAGCTTTCTTT
D: -
J: TRBJ1-1
V: TRBV6-5
length: 14
size: many

CDR3: CASSLASGPTDTQYF
DNA: TGCGCCAGCAGCTTGGCTAGCGGACCCACAGATACGCAGTATTTT
D: TRBD2
J: TRBJ2-3
V: TRBV5-1
length: 15
size: many

CDR3: CASSLTGLEVGEQYF
DNA: TGTGCCAGCAGCCTTACAGGGCTGGAGGTAGGCGAGCAGTACTTC
D: -
J: TRBJ2-7
V: TRBV5-4
length: 15
size: once

CDR3: CSARGDRLRTDTQYF
DNA: TGCAGTGCTAGAGGAGACAGGCTTCGCACAGATACGCAGTATTTT
D: -
J: TRBJ2-3
V: TRBV20-1
length: 15
size: -

CDR3: CASSLKRDGYTF
DNA: TGCGCCAGCAGCTTGAAGAGGGATGGCTACACCTTC
D: -
J: TRBJ1-2
V: TRBV5-1
length: 12
size: many

CDR3: CAWSDPPSYEQYF
DNA: TGTGCCTGGAGTGACCCACCAAGCTACGAGCAGTACTTC
D: -
J: TRBJ2-7
V: TRBV30
length: 13
size: few

CDR3: CASSAGQPSSGANVLTF
DNA: TGTGCCAGCAGTGCTGGACAGCCAAGCTCTGGGGCCAACGTCCTGACTTTC
D: -
J: TRBJ2-6
V: TRBV25-1
length: 17
size: many

CDR3: CSASRGLAGVDEQFF
DNA: TGCAGTGCTAGCCGAGGACTAGCGGGAGTGGATGAGCAGTTCTTC
D: TRBD2
J: TRBJ2-1
V: TRBV20-1
length: 15
size: many

CDR3: CASSFHPGAGQETQYF
DNA: TGTGCCAGCAGTTTTCACCCGGGAGCGGGGCAAGAGACCCAGTACTTC
D: TRBD2
J: TRBJ2-5
V: TRBV28
length: 16
size: many

CDR3: CSVDRGVNTEAFF
DNA: TGCAGCGTTGATCGAGGTGTTAACACTGAAGCTTTCTTT
D: -
J: TRBJ1-1
V: TRBV29-1
length: 13
size: many

CDR3: CSVEDPFQQNYGYTF
DNA: TGCAGCGTTGAAGATCCGTTCCAGCAGAACTATGGCTACACCTTC
D: -
J: TRBJ1-2
V: TRBV29-1
length: 15
size: many

CDR3: CASSYWSNLAGVVTDEQFF
DNA: TGTGCCAGCAGTTACTGGAGTAATCTAGCGGGAGTTGTTACCGATGAGCAGTTCTTC
D: TRBD2
J: TRBJ2-1
V: TRBV6-5
length: 19
size: -

CDR3: CASSPRISRRGYTF
DNA: TGTGCCAGCAGTCCAAGGATCTCGAGGCGCGGCTACACCTTC
D: -
J: TRBJ1-2
V: TRBV12-3/TRBV12-4
length: 14
size: many

CDR3: CATTNRGTDTQYF
DNA: TGTGCCACCACGAACAGGGGCACAGATACGCAGTATTTT
D: -
J: TRBJ2-3
V: TRBV24-1
length: 13
size: few

CDR3: CASSLKGWHRDNQPQHF
DNA: TGTGCCAGCAGCTTAAAAGGATGGCACAGGGACAATCAGCCCCAGCATTTT
D: -
J: TRBJ1-5
V: TRBV7-8
length: 17
size: -

CDR3: CASRPGRDSYEQYF
DNA: TGTGCCAGCAGGCCGGGACGCGACTCCTACGAGCAGTACTTC
D: -
J: TRBJ2-7
V: TRBV28
length: 14
size: -

CDR3: CASSPPGTSGRELFF
DNA: TGTGCCAGCAGCCCCCCTGGGACTAGCGGGAGGGAGCTGTTTTTT
D: TRBD2
J: TRBJ2-2
V: TRBV4-2
length: 15
size: -

CDR3: CASSYMAGAQPQHF
DNA: TGTGCCAGCAGTTACATGGCAGGGGCTCAGCCCCAGCATTTT
D: -
J: TRBJ1-5
V: TRBV6-2/TRBV6-3
length: 14
size: few

CDR3: CSARGARSSYNEQFF
DNA: TGCAGTGCTAGAGGGGCAAGGAGCTCCTACAATGAGCAGTTCTTC
D: -
J: TRBJ2-1
V: TRBV20-1
length: 15
size: -

CDR3: CASSLGRDTGELFF
DNA: TGTGCCAGCAGCTTGGGACGCGACACCGGGGAGCTGTTTTTT
D: -
J: TRBJ2-2
V: TRBV7-2
length: 14
size: many

CDR3: CASSPGLDRALYGYTF
DNA: TGTGCCAGCAGCCCTGGGCTGGACAGGGCCCTCTATGGCTACACCTTC
D: TRBD1
J: TRBJ1-2
V: TRBV7-2
length: 16
size: -

CDR3: CSAIPGQGAPYEQYF
DNA: TGCAGTGCTATTCCGGGACAGGGGGCCCCCTACGAGCAGTACTTC
D: TRBD1
J: TRBJ2-7
V: TRBV20-1
length: 15
size: many

CDR3: CASSLIRDSYNEQFF
DNA: TGTGCCAGCAGTTTAATCCGGGATTCCTACAATGAGCAGTTCTTC
D: -
J: TRBJ2-1
V: TRBV12-3/TRBV12-4
length: 15
size: -

CDR3: CASSLVLPWGEQFF
DNA: TGTGCCAGCAGCTTGGTTCTACCCTGGGGGGAGCAGTTCTTC
D: -
J: TRBJ2-1
V: TRBV7-2
length: 14
size: -

CDR3: CSALTLAGFYNEQFF
DNA: TGCAGTGCTCTAACACTAGCGGGCTTCTACAATGAGCAGTTCTTC
D: TRBD2
J: TRBJ2-1
V: TRBV20-1
length: 15
size: many

CDR3: CASSTPDWDTEAFF
DNA: TGTGCCAGTAGTACCCCGGACTGGGACACTGAAGCTTTCTTT
D: -
J: TRBJ1-1
V: TRBV19
length: 14
size: -

CDR3: CASSEGPGYYEQYF
DNA: TGTGCCAGCAGTGAAGGGCCTGGTTACTACGAGCAGTACTTC
D: -
J: TRBJ2-7
V: TRBV2
length: 14
size: many

CDR3: CSAGELADEQYF
DNA: TGCAGTGCTGGGGAACTAGCTGACGAGCAGTACTTC
D: -
J: TRBJ2-7
V: TRBV20-1
length: 12
size: many

CDR3: CAWRPISYNEQFF
DNA: TGTGCCTGGAGACCGATCTCCTACAATGAGCAGTTCTTC
D: -
J: TRBJ2-1
V: TRBV30
length: 13
size: few

CDR3: CASSPRQGGEKLFF
DNA: TGTGCCAGCTCACCGCGACAGGGTGGTGAAAAACTGTTTTTT
D: TRBD1
J: TRBJ1-4
V: TRBV18
length: 14
size: many

CDR3: CASRLNYEQYF
DNA: TGCGCCAGCCGCCTAAACTACGAGCAGTACTTC
D: -
J: TRBJ2-7
V: TRBV5-1
length: 11
size: many

CDR3: CSVDPGLAGGLGLDEQFF
DNA: TGCAGCGTTGACCCCGGACTAGCGGGAGGGTTGGGTCTTGATGAGCAGTTCTTC
D: TRBD2
J: TRBJ2-1
V: TRBV29-1
length: 18
size: many